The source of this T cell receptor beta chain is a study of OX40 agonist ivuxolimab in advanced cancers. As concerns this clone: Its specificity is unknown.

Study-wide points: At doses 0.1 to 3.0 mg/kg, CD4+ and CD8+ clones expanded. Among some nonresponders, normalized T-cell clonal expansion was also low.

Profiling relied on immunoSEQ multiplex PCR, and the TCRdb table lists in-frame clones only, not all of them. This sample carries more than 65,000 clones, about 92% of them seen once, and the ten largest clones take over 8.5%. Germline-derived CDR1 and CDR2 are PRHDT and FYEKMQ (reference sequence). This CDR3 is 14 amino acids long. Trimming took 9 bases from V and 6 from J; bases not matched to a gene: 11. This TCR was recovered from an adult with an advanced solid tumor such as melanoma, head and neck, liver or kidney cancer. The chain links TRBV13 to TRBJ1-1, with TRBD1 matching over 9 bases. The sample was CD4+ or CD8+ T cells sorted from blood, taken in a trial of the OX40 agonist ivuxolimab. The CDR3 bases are TGTGCCAGTAGCCGGGACAGGGCTTTCGCTGAAGCTTTCTTT. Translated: CASSRDRAFAEAFF.